This T cell receptor (beta chain) was retrieved from a study of regulatory T cells in long-lasting Graves disease. Regarding the study as a whole: TCR diversity in persistent Graves' patients was below that of newly diagnosed ones.

Construction of TCR beta libraries relied on iRepertoire HTBI primers and on Arm-PCR targeting CDR3 regions. TCRdb analysed the multiplex PCR reads with MiXCR anew, one entry per CDR3 protein. The sample lists about 520,000 distinct CDR3 sequences; around 11% were seen once. This clonotype was detected ten times or more. The antigen is not known. Germline CDR1 is KGHSH and CDR2 is LQKENI. The CDR3 contains 15 residues. V was pared by 3 bases and J by 5 bases, with 16 bases between. Specified time point: newly diagnosed GD, antithyroid drugs for less than 3 months. Making the TCR library involved RNA that had been extracted from PBMCs. The same sample was also studied in work on T cells in Graves' hyperthyroidism and ophthalmopathy.

The source of this sequence is a woman aged 30 to 39 with Graves disease. Sequenced here: peripheral blood mononuclear cells (PBMCs), sampled at new diagnosis, from a patient treated with antithyroid drugs. The rearrangement links TRBV18 to TRBJ2-5; D is undetermined. In DNA form, the CDR3 reads TGTGCCAGCTCACCCGGCGGAGCAGCATCGGAGACCCAGTACTTC. Its protein product is CASSPGGAASETQYF.